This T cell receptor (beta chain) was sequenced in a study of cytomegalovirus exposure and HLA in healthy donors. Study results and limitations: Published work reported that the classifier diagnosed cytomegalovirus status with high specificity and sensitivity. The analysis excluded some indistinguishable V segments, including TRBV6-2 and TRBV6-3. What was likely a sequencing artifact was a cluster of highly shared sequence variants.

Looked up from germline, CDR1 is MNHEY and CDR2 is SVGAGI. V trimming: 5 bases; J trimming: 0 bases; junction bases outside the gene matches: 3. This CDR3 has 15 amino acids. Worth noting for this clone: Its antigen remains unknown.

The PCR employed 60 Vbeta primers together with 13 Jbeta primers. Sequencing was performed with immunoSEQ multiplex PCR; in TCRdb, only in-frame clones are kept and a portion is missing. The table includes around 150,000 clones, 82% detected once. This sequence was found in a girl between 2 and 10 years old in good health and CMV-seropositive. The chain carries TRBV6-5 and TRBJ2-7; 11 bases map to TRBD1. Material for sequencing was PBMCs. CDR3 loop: CASSAGTGGSYEQYF. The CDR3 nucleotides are TGTGCCAGCAGTGCCGGGACAGGGGGCTCCTACGAGCAGTACTTC.